The clone carrying this T cell receptor (beta chain) has only a few counts. Its antigen remains unidentified. This sample stems from a study of cytomegalovirus exposure and HLA in healthy donors. 60 Vbeta and 13 Jbeta primers were used in PCR. Here immunoSEQ multiplex PCR was the method, and the copy in TCRdb shows in-frame clones only, minus some. The sample holds more than 85,000 clones; approximately 80% are singletons and the top ten take approximately 3.3%. V lost 6 bases to trimming and J lost 10 bases, with 18 bases between them. This CDR3 spans 13 amino acids. CDR1 is SEHNR and CDR2 is FQNEAQ in the germline V gene (reference sequence). Study-level points and caveats: Later work associated over 15,000 TCR beta sequences with HLA alleles at 0.05 false discovery rate.

The chain carries TRBV7-9 and TRBJ1-1, with TRBD1 as a possible D gene (6 bases). The sequencing input was PBMCs. The receptor was isolated from a male donor in good health and CMV-seropositive. The CDR3 loop is CASRDSTGLRAFF. CDR3 DNA sequence: TGTGCCAGCAGGGATTCGACAGGCCTTCGAGCTTTCTTT. The full variable domain, completed using reference TRBV7-9 and TRBJ1-1, is DTGVSQNPRHKITKRGQNVTFRCDPISEHNRLYWYRQTLGQGPEFLTYFQNEAQLEKSRLLSDRFSAERPKGSFSTLEIQRTEQGDSAMYLCASRDSTGLRAFFGQGTRLTVV.